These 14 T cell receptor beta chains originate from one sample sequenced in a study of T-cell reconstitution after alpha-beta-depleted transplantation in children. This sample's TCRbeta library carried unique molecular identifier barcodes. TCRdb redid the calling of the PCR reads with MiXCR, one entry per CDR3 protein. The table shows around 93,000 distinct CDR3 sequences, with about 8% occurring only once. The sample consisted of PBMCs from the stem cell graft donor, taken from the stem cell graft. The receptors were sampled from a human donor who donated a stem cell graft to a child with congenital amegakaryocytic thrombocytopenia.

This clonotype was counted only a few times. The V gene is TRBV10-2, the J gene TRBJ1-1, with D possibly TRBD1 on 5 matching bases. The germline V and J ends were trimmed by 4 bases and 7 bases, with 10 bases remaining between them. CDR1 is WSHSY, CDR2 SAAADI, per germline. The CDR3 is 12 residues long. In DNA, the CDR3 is TGCGCCAGCAGTGCGGGTGGGGGTGAAGCTTTCTTT. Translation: CASSAGGGEAFF.

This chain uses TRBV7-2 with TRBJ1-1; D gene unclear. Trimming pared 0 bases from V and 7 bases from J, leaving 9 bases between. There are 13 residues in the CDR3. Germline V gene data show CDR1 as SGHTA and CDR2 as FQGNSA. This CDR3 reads CASSLALDLEAFF. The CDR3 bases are TGTGCCAGCAGCTTAGCGCTAGACCTTGAAGCTTTCTTT.

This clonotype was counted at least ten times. CDR3 in DNA: TGCAGTGCTAGAGATCCGCTTACTAACTACGAGCAGTACTTC. This gives the protein CSARDPLTNYEQYF. V gene TRBV20-1 combines with J gene TRBJ2-7, with D unclear. Per germline, CDR1 DFQATT and CDR2 SNEGSKA (reference sequence). The CDR3 loop spans 14 amino acids. V was cut by 0 bases and J by 3 bases, with 12 bases left in between.

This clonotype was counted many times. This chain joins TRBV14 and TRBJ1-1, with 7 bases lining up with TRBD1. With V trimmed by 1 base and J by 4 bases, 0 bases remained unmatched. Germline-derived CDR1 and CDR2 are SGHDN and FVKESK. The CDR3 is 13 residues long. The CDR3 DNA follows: TGTGCCAGCAGCCAAGCAGGGGGCACTGAAGCTTTCTTT. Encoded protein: CASSQAGGTEAFF.

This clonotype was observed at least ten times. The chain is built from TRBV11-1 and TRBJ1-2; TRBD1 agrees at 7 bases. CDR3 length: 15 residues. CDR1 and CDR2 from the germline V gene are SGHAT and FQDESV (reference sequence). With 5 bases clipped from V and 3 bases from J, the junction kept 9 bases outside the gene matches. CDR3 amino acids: CASSPVDRVDYGYTF. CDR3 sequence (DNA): TGTGCCAGCAGCCCGGTCGACAGGGTGGACTATGGCTACACCTTC.

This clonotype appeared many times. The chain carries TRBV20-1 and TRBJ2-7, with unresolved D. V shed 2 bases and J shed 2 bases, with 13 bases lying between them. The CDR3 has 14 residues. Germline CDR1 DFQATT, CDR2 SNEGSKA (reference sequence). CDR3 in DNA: TGCAGTGCTAGACCCAGCCGCGGTGCCTACGAGCAGTACTTC. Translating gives CSARPSRGAYEQYF.

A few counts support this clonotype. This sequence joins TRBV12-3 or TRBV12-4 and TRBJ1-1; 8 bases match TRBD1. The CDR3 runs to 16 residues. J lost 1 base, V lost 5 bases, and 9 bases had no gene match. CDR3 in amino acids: CASSPTLGTGNTEAFF. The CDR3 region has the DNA TGTGCCAGCAGTCCTACCCTCGGGACAGGGAACACTGAAGCTTTCTTT.

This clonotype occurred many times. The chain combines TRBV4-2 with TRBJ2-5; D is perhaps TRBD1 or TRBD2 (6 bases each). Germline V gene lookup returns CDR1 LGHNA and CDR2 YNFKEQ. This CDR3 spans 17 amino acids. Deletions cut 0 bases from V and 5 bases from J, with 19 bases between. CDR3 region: CASSQEATGARRETQYF. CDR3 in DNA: TGTGCCAGCAGCCAAGAAGCGACGGGGGCTCGACGTGAGACCCAGTACTTC.

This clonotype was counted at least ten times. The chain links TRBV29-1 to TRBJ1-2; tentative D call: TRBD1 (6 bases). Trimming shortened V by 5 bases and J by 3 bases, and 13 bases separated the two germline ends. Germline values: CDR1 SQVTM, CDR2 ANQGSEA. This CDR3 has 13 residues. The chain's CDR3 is CSVQLGADYGYTF. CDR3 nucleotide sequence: TGCAGCGTTCAGTTGGGGGCGGACTATGGCTACACCTTC.

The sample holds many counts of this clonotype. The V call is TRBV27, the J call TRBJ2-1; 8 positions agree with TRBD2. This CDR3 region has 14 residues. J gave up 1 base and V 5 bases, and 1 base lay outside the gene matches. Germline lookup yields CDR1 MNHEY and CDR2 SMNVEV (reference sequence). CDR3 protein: CASSRGGSYNEQFF. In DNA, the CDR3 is TGTGCCAGCAGTCGGGGGGGATCCTACAATGAGCAGTTCTTC.

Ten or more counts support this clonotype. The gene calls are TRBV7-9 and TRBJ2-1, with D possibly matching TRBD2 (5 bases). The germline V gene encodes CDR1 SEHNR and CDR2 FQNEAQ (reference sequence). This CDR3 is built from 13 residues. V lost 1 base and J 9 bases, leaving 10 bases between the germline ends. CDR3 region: CASSLVGESEQFF. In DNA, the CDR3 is TGTGCCAGCAGCTTAGTGGGAGAGTCTGAGCAGTTCTTC.

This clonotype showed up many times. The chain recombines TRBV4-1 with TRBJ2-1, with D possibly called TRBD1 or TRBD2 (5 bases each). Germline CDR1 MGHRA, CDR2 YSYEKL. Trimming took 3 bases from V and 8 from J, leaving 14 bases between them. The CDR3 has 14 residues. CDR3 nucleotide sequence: TGCGCCAGCAGCCACCGGGGCTATGAGGATGAGCAGTTCTTC. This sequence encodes CASSHRGYEDEQFF.

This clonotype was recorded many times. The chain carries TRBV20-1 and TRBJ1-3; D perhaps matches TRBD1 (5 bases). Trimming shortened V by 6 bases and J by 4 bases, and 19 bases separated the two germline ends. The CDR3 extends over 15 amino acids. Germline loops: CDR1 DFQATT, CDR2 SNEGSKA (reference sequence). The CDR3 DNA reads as TGCAGTGCGAGGCAGGGATCGGTCTGGGGAAACACCATATATTTT. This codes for CSARQGSVWGNTIYF.

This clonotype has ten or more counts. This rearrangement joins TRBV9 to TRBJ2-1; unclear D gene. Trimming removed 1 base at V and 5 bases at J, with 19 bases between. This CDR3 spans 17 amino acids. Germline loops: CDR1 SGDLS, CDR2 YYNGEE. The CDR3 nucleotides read TGTGCCAGCAGCGTACGCTCCGAGAGTGTCGTGAACAATGAGCAGTTCTTC. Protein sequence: CASSVRSESVVNNEQFF.